The 15 T cell receptor beta chains below come from one sample, sequenced in a study of CD8 T cells in ankylosing spondylitis. The antigens for these receptors are not known. TCRdb reanalysed the 5' RACE reads using MiXCR and keeps one entry per CDR3 protein. This table holds around 770,000 distinct CDR3 sequences, around 20% found once. Study-level points and caveats: Made up of about eight highly homologous variants, a TCR beta motif appeared characteristic of ankylosing spondylitis blood.

Sequencing was done on a sample of blood, either unsorted or a sorted T cell fraction (not recorded which). These receptors were obtained from a male donor with ankylosing spondylitis.

The rearrangement joins TRBV4-1 to TRBJ2-1, with 9 bases matching TRBD1. With 3 bases clipped from V and 7 bases from J, the junction kept 7 bases outside the gene matches. CDR3 length equals 15 residues. Germline CDR1 reads MGHRA; CDR2 reads YSYEKL. CDR3 sequence (DNA): TGCGCCAGCAGCCAGGCGGGACAGGGACGGAATGAGCAGTTCTTC. This codes for CASSQAGQGRNEQFF.

The CDR3 DNA is TGTGCCAGCAGTATGCGACTAGCAAGAGAGGCCGGGGAGCTGTTTTTT. Translation gives CASSMRLAREAGELFF. The chain couples TRBV2 to TRBJ2-2; TRBD2 agrees at 7 bases. The CDR3 length is 16 residues. V gave up 5 bases and J gave up 6 bases; unmatched junction bases: 12. Germline lookup yields CDR1 SNHLY and CDR2 FYNNEI.

This clonotype was seen only a few times. This chain links TRBV29-1 with TRBJ1-2, with D maybe TRBD1 (6 bases). Germline-derived CDR1 and CDR2 are SQVTM and ANQGSEA. The CDR3 loop spans 12 amino acids. Trimming stripped 2 bases from V and 3 bases from J, with 7 bases between. Here the CDR3 reads CSVERTDYGYTF. In DNA, the CDR3 is TGCAGCGTTGAAAGGACAGACTATGGCTACACCTTC.

The chain has TRBV7-3 and TRBJ1-3; D gene unclear. The ends were cut back, 4 bases at V and 0 bases at J, with 13 bases in the middle. This CDR3 is built from 16 residues. Germline lookup yields CDR1 SGHTA and CDR2 FQGTGA. CDR3 DNA: TGTGCCAGCAGCTGCGATTTACTGATCTCTGGAAACACCATATATTTT. Its protein is CASSCDLLISGNTIYF.

This clonotype has a handful of counts. The genes are TRBV12-3 or TRBV12-4 and TRBJ1-3, with 8 bases lining up with TRBD1. The trim removed 9 bases at V and 4 bases at J, leaving 8 bases unmatched. This CDR3 has 14 amino acids. The CDR3 here is CASTRTGTGNTIYF. For the CDR3, the DNA is TGTGCCAGTACCCGGACAGGGACAGGAAACACCATATATTTT.

This chain links TRBV28 with TRBJ2-4, with D hard to call. The CDR3 consists of 14 residues. CDR1 and CDR2 from the germline V gene are MDHEN and SYDVKM. The V end was cut by 3 bases, the J end by 4 bases, with 10 bases between. The CDR3 loop is CASSFTGPKNIQYF. The CDR3, as DNA: TGTGCCAGCAGTTTTACGGGTCCGAAAAACATTCAGTACTTC.

This sequence joins TRBV20-1 and TRBJ1-1; D uncertain. Germline assignment: CDR1 DFQATT and CDR2 SNEGSKA (reference sequence). V lost 3 bases, J lost 4 bases, and 12 bases lay in between. The CDR3 spans 13 residues. CDR3: CSARHSGSTEAFF. The CDR3 DNA reads as TGCAGTGCTAGGCATTCCGGGTCCACTGAAGCTTTCTTT.

The chain employs TRBV7-9 and TRBJ2-3; a possible D gene is TRBD2 (6 bases). CDR1 is SEHNR, CDR2 FQNEAQ, per germline (reference sequence). This CDR3 region has 16 residues. The ends were cut back, 5 bases at V and 1 base at J, with 16 bases in the middle. In DNA, the CDR3 is TGTGCCAGCAGCGAAAGATGGGGGGACCGCACAGATACGCAGTATTTT. As protein: CASSERWGDRTDTQYF.

This chain links TRBV4-2 with TRBJ2-1, with D uncertain. Germline CDR1 LGHNA, CDR2 YNFKEQ. This CDR3 has 21 amino acids. Trimming pared 2 bases from V and 10 bases from J, leaving 36 bases between. The CDR3 sequence is CASSQTPHHLERTVHSVEQFF. DNA for the CDR3: TGTGCCAGCAGCCAAACCCCCCATCACCTCGAACGTACTGTCCATTCCGTGGAGCAGTTCTTC.

CDR3 residues: CASSWGSSGANVLTF. CDR3 coding DNA: TGCGCCAGCAGCTGGGGCAGCTCTGGGGCCAACGTCCTGACTTTC. This chain uses TRBV5-1 with TRBJ2-6, with a possible D match to TRBD1 (5 bases). This CDR3 comprises 15 residues. The V gene lost 3 bases and the J gene lost 0 bases, with 7 bases spanning the gap. Germline V gives CDR1 SGHRS, CDR2 YFSETQ.

This clonotype has a count of ten or more. This chain's CDR3 is CASSLLALASYNEQFF. CDR3 bases: TGCGCCAGCAGCTTGCTAGCGTTGGCCTCCTACAATGAGCAGTTCTTC. The gene calls are TRBV5-1 and TRBJ2-1, with D maybe TRBD2 (6 bases). In germline, CDR1 is SGHRS, CDR2 YFSETQ. The CDR3 contains 16 residues. V lost 1 base and J lost 0, with 11 bases in between.

V usage is TRBV5-1 and J usage is TRBJ2-3; D perhaps matches TRBD1 (5 bases). Germline V gene lookup returns CDR1 SGHRS and CDR2 YFSETQ. This CDR3 contains 14 residues. The ends were cut back, 6 bases at V and 1 base at J, with 12 bases in the middle. The CDR3 nucleotides are TGCGCCAGCAAAGGAGTAGGGGGCACAGATACGCAGTATTTT. Translated: CASKGVGGTDTQYF.

The sample holds a few counts of this clonotype. The gene calls are TRBV5-5 and TRBJ2-7, with D perhaps given as TRBD1 or TRBD2 (5 bases each). Trimming removed 0 bases at V and 3 bases at J, with 13 bases between. The germline V gene has CDR1 SGHKS and CDR2 YYEKEE (reference sequence). The CDR3 has 15 residues. CDR3: CASSLAGTDLYEQYF. Written as DNA, the CDR3 is TGTGCCAGCAGCTTGGCGGGGACCGACCTCTACGAGCAGTACTTC.

The DNA of the CDR3 is TGTGCCAGCAGCGTTACCCGGGCCACGGGCACAGATACGCAGTATTTT. This sequence encodes CASSVTRATGTDTQYF. The V and J genes are TRBV7-9 and TRBJ2-3, with no clear D. The length of the CDR3 is 16 residues. Germline CDR1 is SEHNR and CDR2 is FQNEAQ (reference sequence). The ends were cut back, 5 bases at V and 1 base at J, with 16 bases in the middle.

There are many counts of this clonotype. The chain links TRBV6-2 or TRBV6-3 to TRBJ2-1; D remains unclear. The V gene lost 5 bases and the J gene lost 0 bases, with 11 bases spanning the gap. Germline V lookup: CDR1 MNHEY, CDR2 SVGEGT. The CDR3 is 15 residues long. The CDR3 sequence: CASSLTTPSYNEQFF. CDR3 sequence (DNA): TGTGCCAGCAGTCTAACGACACCCTCCTACAATGAGCAGTTCTTC.